This T cell receptor (beta chain) stems from a study of human T cells and chemical hapten exposure. At the level of the study: Weekly scalp doses of diphenylcyclopropenone were given to patients during the roughly 23-week study. Overall study findings and caveats: Following DPC sensitization, TCRs present above 1 in 1000 frequency showed no change.

TCRdb re-derived calls from the RACE reads in MiXCR, one entry per CDR3 protein. The data show about 120,000 distinct CDR3 sequences, approximately 13% seen once. Note on this clonotype: The antigen is unknown. At one of its ends the junction is not consistent with the germline gene, which may arise from a read error.

Time point described: patch test 1, 2 weeks after DPC sensitization. Treatment defined: therapeutic diphenylcyclopropenone sensitization with weekly scalp DPC. CDR1 and CDR2 from the germline V gene are MDHEN and SYDVKM. There are 16 residues in the CDR3. This clonotype originated in a man aged 18 to 30 with alopecia areata. Some clones in this sample may be carry-over from other donors' samples. This specimen was whole blood, taken in connection with sensitization to the hapten diphenylcyclopropenone (DPC). The chain has TRBV28 and TRBJ2-7; D possibly matches TRBD1 or TRBD2 (5 bases each). CDR3 sequence (DNA): TGTGGCAGCAGCCTAGAGACGGGGCCCCAATTATACGAGCAGTACTTC. It translates to CGSSLETGPQLYEQYF.